The 18 T cell receptor beta chains in this list originate from one sample, sequenced in a study of blood T cell repertoires in COVID-19. TCRdb's table, derived via immunoSEQ multiplex PCR, lists solely in-frame clones and lacks some. The sample lists about 400,000 clones, more than 75% occurring once. Material: PBMCs or T cells enriched from blood (not recorded which). These receptor sequences come from a woman under 40 who had recovered from COVID-19.

The chain links TRBV11-2 to TRBJ1-5, with a weak D call TRBD1 (5 bases). Trimming removed 5 bases from V and 9 bases from J, with 8 bases in between. The CDR3 has 11 residues. Germline values: CDR1 SGHAT, CDR2 FQNNGV. The CDR3 DNA follows: TGTGCCAGCAGCGCGCAGGGGCCCCAGCATTTT. Its protein product is CASSAQGPQHF.

This clone was seen just once. The chain joins TRBV5-1 to TRBJ2-1; D is ambiguous. Germline V gives CDR1 SGHRS, CDR2 YFSETQ. The germline V and J ends were trimmed by 4 bases and 6 bases, with 11 bases remaining between them. This CDR3 has 13 amino acids. DNA for the CDR3: TGCGCCAGCAGCGTCATGAGTGTCAATGAGCAGTTCTTC. It encodes CASSVMSVNEQFF.

This chain connects TRBV28 to TRBJ2-2; tentative D call: TRBD1 (5 bases). CDR1 is MDHEN, CDR2 SYDVKM, per germline. The CDR3 has 13 residues. Trimming removed 7 bases from V and 5 bases from J, with 11 bases in between. CDR3 residues: CASTFRVTGELFF. For the CDR3, the DNA is TGTGCCAGCACCTTCAGGGTGACCGGGGAGCTGTTTTTT.

This rearrangement joins TRBV19 to TRBJ2-2; no reliable D call. The germline V and J ends were trimmed by 10 bases and 7 bases, with 10 bases remaining between them. The CDR3 runs 11 residues. Per germline, CDR1 LNHDA and CDR2 SQIVND (reference sequence). CDR3 bases: TGTGCCATCAAGATCGGCGGGGAGCTGTTTTTT. Amino acids: CAIKIGGELFF.

Here the CDR3 DNA reads TGTGCCAGCAGCCAAGAGGGGGGACTAGCGTATGAGCAGTTCTTC. This sequence encodes CASSQEGGLAYEQFF. The chain recombines TRBV3-1 (or the pseudogene TRBV3-2) with TRBJ2-1, with 10 bases aligning to TRBD2. Germline CDR1 is LGHDT and CDR2 is YNNKEL (reference sequence). With 0 bases clipped from V and 8 bases from J, the junction kept 4 bases outside the gene matches. The CDR3 consists of 15 residues.

The chain uses TRBV28 and TRBJ2-7, with 11 bases identical to TRBD1. Germline CDR1 is MDHEN and CDR2 is SYDVKM. V shed 3 bases, J shed 2 bases, and the junction held 9 bases outside the gene matches. The CDR3 totals 17 residues. CDR3 in DNA: TGTGCCAGCAGTTTGCAACTCGGGACAGGGGGGGCCTACGAGCAGTACTTC. Its translation is CASSLQLGTGGAYEQYF.

The V call is TRBV10-2, the J call TRBJ2-3, with TRBD2 identical over 7 bases. Germline V CDR1 and CDR2: WSHSY, SAAADI. Trimming removed 3 bases from V and 3 bases from J; junction bases left unmatched: 9. This CDR3 contains 16 residues. The CDR3 sequence: CASSDAGGRDTDTQYF. In nucleotides, the CDR3 is TGCGCCAGCAGTGACGCCGGGGGGAGGGATACAGATACGCAGTATTTT.

As to this clone: Its ends do not fully match the called genes, so a read error is possible. The gene calls are TRBV7-7 and TRBJ2-1; TRBD1 matches 8 bases. The CDR3 length is 16 residues. CDR1 and CDR2 (germline): SSHAT, FNYEAQ (reference sequence). This CDR3 is CASSALDRARDNEQFF. The CDR3 DNA follows: TGTGCTAGCAGCGCTTTGGACAGGGCGAGAGACAATGAGCAGTTCTTC.

The chain has TRBV5-1 and TRBJ1-1; D may be TRBD1 (6 bases). V was shortened by 2 bases and J by 5 bases, with 13 bases between the two germline ends. The germline CDR1 and CDR2 sequences are SGHRS and YFSETQ. The CDR3 is 14 amino acids. CDR3 sequence reads: CASSFWGPGTEAFF. The CDR3 DNA is TGCGCCAGCAGCTTTTGGGGGCCGGGGACTGAAGCTTTCTTT.

The rearrangement uses TRBV11-3 and TRBJ2-1; 9 bases agree with TRBD2. This CDR3 has 14 amino acids. CDR1 and CDR2 from the germline V gene are SGHNT and YENEEA. Trimming took 5 bases from V and 5 from J; bases not matched to a gene: 4. CDR3: CASSARTSDNEQFF. CDR3 in DNA: TGTGCCAGCAGCGCCCGGACTAGCGACAATGAGCAGTTCTTC.

DNA for the CDR3: TGTGCCAGCAATTTGGCGGGACCAGTTAATGAGCAGTTCTTC. Its protein product is CASNLAGPVNEQFF. This chain links TRBV25-1 with TRBJ2-1; TRBD2 is a possible D gene (6 bases). The germline CDR1 and CDR2 sequences are MGHDK and SYGVNS. The CDR3 extends over 14 amino acids. With 7 bases removed from V and 7 bases from J, the gap between germline ends came to 17 bases.

V gene TRBV5-1 combines with J gene TRBJ2-7; tentatively, D is TRBD1 (5 bases). Germline V lookup: CDR1 SGHRS, CDR2 YFSETQ. V shed 3 bases and J shed 4 bases, with 23 bases lying between them. The CDR3 covers 17 residues. Here the CDR3 DNA reads TGCGCCAGCAGCTCAAGCCCGACACAGGAGTTCCTGTACGAGCAGTACTTC. Translation: CASSSSPTQEFLYEQYF.

The chain couples TRBV11-2 to TRBJ1-1; TRBD1 matches 7 bases. The CDR3 runs 14 residues. Germline CDR1 is SGHAT and CDR2 is FQNNGV. With V trimmed by 5 bases and J by 6 bases, 9 bases remained unmatched. CDR3 DNA: TGTGCCAGCAGCCAAGACAGGGCTTTACCTGAAGCTTTCTTT. It is translated as CASSQDRALPEAFF.

This rearrangement joins TRBV5-6 to TRBJ2-5; TRBD2 matches at 11 bases. The germline gives CDR1 SGHDT, CDR2 YYEEEE. CDR3 length: 18 amino acids. Trimming at V came to 3 bases and at J to 5 bases, leaving 15 bases not matched to a gene. CDR3 protein: CASSSRVAGGTRAETQYF. The CDR3 bases are TGTGCCAGCAGCTCGAGGGTAGCGGGGGGGACACGAGCGGAGACCCAGTACTTC.

The V gene is TRBV5-1, the J gene TRBJ2-3; perhaps TRBD2 as D (7 bases). Trimming stripped 4 bases from V and 5 bases from J, with 17 bases between. CDR3 length equals 15 residues. Germline V CDR1 and CDR2: SGHRS, YFSETQ. The CDR3 nucleotides read TGCGCCAGCAGCATCCAAGGGGGGGCGGGAGATACGCAGTATTTT. This translates into CASSIQGGAGDTQYF.

The chain joins TRBV5-4 to TRBJ2-5, with TRBD2 matching over 12 bases. The CDR3 extends over 20 amino acids. The V gene's germline CDR1 is SGHNT and CDR2 YYREEE (reference sequence). V dropped 0 bases and J dropped 0; count of bases not matched to a gene: 12. The CDR3 region is CASSLDFGASGGADQETQYF. CDR3 nucleotide sequence: TGTGCCAGCAGCTTGGATTTCGGCGCTAGCGGGGGGGCCGACCAAGAGACCCAGTACTTC.

This clone is a singleton in its sample. The chain is built from TRBV6-5 and TRBJ2-5; D is possibly TRBD1 (6 bases). The V and J ends lost 5 bases and 5 bases respectively, with 15 bases between them. In germline, CDR1 is MNHEY, CDR2 SVGAGI. The CDR3 is made up of 14 amino acids. The CDR3 is CASSPGGGVETQYF. The CDR3 DNA reads TGTGCCAGCAGTCCGGGTGGGGGCGTGGAGACCCAGTACTTC.

This clone appeared a few times. The chain carries TRBV10-1 and TRBJ2-3; 10 bases fit TRBD2. The CDR3 is 18 amino acids. V lost 3 bases to trimming and J lost 0 bases; unmatched junction nucleotides: 9. The germline V gene has CDR1 WNHNN and CDR2 SYGVQD (reference sequence). Here the CDR3 DNA reads TGCGCCAGCAGTGAAGAGGCTAGCGGGGGCTTCAGCACAGATACGCAGTATTTT. As protein: CASSEEASGGFSTDTQYF.